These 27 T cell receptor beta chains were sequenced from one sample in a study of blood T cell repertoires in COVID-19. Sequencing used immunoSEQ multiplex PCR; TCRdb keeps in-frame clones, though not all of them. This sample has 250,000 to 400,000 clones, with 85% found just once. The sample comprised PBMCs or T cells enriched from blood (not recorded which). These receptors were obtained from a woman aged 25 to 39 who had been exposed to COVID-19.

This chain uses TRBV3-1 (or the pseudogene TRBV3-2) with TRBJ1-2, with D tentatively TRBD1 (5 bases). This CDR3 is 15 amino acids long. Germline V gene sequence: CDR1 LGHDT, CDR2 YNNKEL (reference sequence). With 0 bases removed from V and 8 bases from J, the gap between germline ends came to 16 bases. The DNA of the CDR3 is TGTGCCAGCAGCCAAGATCCCGCAGGGAACGGCGGCTACACCTTC. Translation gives CASSQDPAGNGGYTF.

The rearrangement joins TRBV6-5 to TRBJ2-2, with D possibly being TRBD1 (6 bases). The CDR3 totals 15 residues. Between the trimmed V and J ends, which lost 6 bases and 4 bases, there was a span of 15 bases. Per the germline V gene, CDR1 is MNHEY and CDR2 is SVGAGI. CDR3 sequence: CASREDRSTTGELFF. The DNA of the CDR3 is TGTGCCAGCAGAGAGGACAGATCCACCACCGGGGAGCTGTTTTTT.

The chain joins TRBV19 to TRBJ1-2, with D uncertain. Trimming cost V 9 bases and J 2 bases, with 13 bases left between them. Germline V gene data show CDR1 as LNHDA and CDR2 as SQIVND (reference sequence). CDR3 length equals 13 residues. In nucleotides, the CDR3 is TGTGCCAGCTCACAGAGGAGGAACTATGGCTACACCTTC. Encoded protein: CASSQRRNYGYTF.

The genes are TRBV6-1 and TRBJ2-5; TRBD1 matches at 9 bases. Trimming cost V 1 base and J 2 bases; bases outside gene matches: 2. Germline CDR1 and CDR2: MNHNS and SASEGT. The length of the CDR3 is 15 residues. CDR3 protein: CASSEGQGGQETQYF. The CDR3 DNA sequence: TGTGCCAGCAGTGAAGGACAGGGGGGACAAGAGACCCAGTACTTC.

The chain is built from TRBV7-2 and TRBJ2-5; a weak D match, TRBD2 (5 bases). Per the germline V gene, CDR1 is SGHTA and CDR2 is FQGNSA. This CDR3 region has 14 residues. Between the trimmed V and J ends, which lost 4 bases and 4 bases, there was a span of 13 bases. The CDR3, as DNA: TGTGCCAGCAGCTACCGGGAACGGGGAGAGACCCAGTACTTC. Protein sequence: CASSYRERGETQYF.

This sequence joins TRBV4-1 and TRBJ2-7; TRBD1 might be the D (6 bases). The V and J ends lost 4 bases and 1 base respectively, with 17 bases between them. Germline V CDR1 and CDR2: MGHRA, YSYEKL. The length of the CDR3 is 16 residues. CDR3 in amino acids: CASSRAIPGQSYEQYF. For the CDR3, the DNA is TGCGCCAGCAGCCGAGCAATTCCGGGACAATCCTACGAGCAGTACTTC.

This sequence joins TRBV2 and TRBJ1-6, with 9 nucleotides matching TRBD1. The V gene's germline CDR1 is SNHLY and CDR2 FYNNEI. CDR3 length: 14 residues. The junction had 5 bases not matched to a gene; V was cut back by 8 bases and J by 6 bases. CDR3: CASGRDRANSPLHF. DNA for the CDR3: TGTGCCAGCGGACGGGACAGGGCTAATTCACCCCTCCACTTT.

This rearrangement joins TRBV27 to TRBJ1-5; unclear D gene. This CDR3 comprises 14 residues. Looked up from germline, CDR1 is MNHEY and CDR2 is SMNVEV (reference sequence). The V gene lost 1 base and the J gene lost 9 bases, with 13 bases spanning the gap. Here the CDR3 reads CASSLLRTARPQHF. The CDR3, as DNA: TGTGCCAGCAGTTTATTGCGTACAGCACGGCCCCAGCATTTT.

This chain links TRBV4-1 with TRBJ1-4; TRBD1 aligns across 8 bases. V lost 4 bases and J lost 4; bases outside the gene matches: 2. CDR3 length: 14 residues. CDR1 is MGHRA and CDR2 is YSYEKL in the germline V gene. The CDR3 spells CASSLDRGNEKLFF. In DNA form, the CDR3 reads TGCGCCAGCAGCCTCGACAGGGGTAATGAAAAACTGTTTTTT.

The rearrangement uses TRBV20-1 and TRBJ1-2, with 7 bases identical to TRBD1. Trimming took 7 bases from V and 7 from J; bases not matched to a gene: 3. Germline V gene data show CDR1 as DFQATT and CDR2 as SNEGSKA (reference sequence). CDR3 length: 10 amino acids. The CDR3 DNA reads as TGCAGTGTTTACAGGGGTGGCTACACCTTC. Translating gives CSVYRGGYTF.

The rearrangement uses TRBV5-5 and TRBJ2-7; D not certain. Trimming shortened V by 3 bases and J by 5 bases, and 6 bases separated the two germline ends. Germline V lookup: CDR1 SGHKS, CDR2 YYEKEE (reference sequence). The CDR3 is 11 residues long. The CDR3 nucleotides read TGTGCCAGCAGCTACGGTAACGAGCAGTACTTC. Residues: CASSYGNEQYF.

In nucleotides, the CDR3 is TGTGCCAGCAGCTCGCCGGACACTGAAGCTTTCTTT. Translated, it gives CASSSPDTEAFF. This chain joins TRBV5-4 and TRBJ1-1; no definite D call. The CDR3 length is 12 residues. Trimming removed 3 bases at V and 3 bases at J, with 6 bases between. Germline CDR1 SGHNT, CDR2 YYREEE (reference sequence).

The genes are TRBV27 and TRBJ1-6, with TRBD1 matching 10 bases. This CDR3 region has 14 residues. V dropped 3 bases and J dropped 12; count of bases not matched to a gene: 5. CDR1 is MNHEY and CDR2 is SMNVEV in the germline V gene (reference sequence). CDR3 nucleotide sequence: TGTGCCAGCAGTTTTGGGACAGGGGAGGGACCCCTCCACTTT. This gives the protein CASSFGTGEGPLHF.

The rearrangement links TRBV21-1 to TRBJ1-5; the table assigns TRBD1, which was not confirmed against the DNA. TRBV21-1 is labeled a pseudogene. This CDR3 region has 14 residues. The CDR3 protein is CASSLTGSNQPQHF. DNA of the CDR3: TGTGCCAGCAGCTTGACAGGAAGCAATCAGCCCCAGCATTTT.

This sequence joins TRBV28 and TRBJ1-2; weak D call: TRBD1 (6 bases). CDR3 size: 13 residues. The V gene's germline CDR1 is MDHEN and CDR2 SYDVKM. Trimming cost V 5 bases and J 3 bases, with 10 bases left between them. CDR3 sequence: CASSAGTYYGYTF. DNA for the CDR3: TGTGCCAGCAGTGCCGGGACATACTATGGCTACACCTTC.

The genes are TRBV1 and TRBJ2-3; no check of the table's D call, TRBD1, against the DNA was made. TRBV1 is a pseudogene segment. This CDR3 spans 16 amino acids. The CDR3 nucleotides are TGCACCAGCAGCCGTGACGGGACAGGGCGGGGAGATACGCAGTATTTT. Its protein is CTSSRDGTGRGDTQYF.

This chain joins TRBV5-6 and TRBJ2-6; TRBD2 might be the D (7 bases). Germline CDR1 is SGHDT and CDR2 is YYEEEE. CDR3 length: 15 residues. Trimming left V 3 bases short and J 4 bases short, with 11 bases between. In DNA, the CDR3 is TGTGCCAGCAGCTGGGGGGGGCGCGGGGCCAACGTCCTGACTTTC. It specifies CASSWGGRGANVLTF.

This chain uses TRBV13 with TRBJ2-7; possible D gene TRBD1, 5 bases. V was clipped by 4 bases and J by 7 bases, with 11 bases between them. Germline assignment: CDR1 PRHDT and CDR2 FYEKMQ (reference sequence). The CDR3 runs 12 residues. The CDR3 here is CASSWGFEEQYF. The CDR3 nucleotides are TGTGCCAGCAGCTGGGGCTTTGAGGAGCAGTACTTC.

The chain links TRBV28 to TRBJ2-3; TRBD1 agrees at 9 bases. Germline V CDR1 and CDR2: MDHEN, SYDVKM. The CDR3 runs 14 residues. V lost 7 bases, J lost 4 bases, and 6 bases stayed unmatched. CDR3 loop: CASTPGQGADTQYF. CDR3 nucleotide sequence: TGTGCCAGCACCCCGGGACAGGGCGCAGATACGCAGTATTTT.

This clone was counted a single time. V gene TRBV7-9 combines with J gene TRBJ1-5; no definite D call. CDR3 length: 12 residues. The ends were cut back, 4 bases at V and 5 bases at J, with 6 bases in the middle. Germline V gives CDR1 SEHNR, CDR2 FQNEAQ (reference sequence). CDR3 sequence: CASSYPDQPQHF. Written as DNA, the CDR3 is TGTGCCAGCAGCTACCCAGATCAGCCCCAGCATTTT.

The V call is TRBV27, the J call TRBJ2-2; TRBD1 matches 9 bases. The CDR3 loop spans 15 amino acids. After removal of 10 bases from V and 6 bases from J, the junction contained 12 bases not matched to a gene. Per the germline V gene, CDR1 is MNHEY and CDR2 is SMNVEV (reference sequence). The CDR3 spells CAIHERDRAAGELFF. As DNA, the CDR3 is TGTGCCATCCACGAACGGGACAGGGCGGCCGGGGAGCTGTTTTTT.

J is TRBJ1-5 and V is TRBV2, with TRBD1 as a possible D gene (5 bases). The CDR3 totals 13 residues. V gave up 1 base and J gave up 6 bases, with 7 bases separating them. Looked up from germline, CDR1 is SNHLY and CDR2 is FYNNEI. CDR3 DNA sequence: TGTGCCAGCAGTGAAGAAGGGGCTCAGCCCCAGCATTTT. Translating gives CASSEEGAQPQHF. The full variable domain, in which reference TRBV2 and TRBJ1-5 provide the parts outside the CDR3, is EPEVTQTPSHQVTQMGQEVILRCVPISNHLYFYWYRQILGQKVEFLVSFYNNEISEKSEIFDDQFSVERPDGSNFTLKIRSTKLEDSAMYFCASSEEGAQPQHFGDGTRLSIL.

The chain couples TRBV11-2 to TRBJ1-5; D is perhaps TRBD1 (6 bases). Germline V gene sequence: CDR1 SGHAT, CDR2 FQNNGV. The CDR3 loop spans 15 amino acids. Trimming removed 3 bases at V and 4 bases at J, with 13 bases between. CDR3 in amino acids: CASSFSGAANQPQHF. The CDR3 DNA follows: TGTGCCAGCAGCTTTTCAGGGGCTGCAAATCAGCCCCAGCATTTT.

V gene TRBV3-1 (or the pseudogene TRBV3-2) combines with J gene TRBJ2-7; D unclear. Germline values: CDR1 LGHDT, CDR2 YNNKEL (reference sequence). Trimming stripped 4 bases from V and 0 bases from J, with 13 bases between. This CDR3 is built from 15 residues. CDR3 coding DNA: TGTGCCAGCAGCCGGATACTACTGAGCTCCTACGAGCAGTACTTC. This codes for CASSRILLSSYEQYF.

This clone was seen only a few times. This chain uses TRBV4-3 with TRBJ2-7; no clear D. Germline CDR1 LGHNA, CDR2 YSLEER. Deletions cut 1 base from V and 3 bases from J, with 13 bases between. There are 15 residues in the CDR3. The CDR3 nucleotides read TGCGCCAGCAGCCAAGTGGCTTCCCAAAACTACGAGCAGTACTTC. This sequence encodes CASSQVASQNYEQYF.

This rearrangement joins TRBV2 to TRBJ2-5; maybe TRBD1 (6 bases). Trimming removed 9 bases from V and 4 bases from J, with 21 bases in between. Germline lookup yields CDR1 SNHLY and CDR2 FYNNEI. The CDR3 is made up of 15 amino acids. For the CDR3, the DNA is TGTGCCAGGCGGCCATTTGACAGGTTGGTAGAGACCCAGTACTTC. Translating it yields CARRPFDRLVETQYF.

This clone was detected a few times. The CDR3 sequence is CASSAQGSTGNTIYF. Here the CDR3 DNA reads TGTGCCAGCAGCGCACAGGGAAGTACTGGAAACACCATATATTTT. The chain has TRBV5-4 and TRBJ1-3; possibly TRBD1 for D (6 bases). V was pared by 4 bases and J by 2 bases, with 13 bases between. Per germline, CDR1 SGHNT and CDR2 YYREEE (reference sequence). The CDR3 sequence is 15 residues long.